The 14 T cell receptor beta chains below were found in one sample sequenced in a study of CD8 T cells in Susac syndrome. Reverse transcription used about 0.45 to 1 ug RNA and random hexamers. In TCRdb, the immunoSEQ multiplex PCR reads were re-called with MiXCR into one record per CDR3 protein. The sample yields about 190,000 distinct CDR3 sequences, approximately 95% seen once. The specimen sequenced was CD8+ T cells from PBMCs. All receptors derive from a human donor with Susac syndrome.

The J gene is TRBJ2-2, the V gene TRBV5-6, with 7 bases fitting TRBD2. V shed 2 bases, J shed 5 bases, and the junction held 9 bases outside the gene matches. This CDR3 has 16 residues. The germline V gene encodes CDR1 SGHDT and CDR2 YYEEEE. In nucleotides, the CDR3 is TGTGCCAGCAGCTTTGTCGCGGGAGTGGGGACCGGGGAGCTGTTTTTT. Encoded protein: CASSFVAGVGTGELFF.

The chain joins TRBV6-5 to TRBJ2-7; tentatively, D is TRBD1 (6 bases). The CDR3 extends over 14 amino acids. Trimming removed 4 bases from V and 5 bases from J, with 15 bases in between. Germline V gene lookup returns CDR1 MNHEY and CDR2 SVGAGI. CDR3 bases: TGTGCCAGCAGTTCCCTCGACAGGTTCCACGAGCAGTACTTC. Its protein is CASSSLDRFHEQYF.

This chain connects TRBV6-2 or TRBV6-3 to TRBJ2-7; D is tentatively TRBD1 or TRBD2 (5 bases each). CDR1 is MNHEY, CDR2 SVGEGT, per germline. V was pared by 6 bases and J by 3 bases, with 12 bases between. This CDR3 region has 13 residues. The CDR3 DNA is TGTGCCAGCAGGGGACCGGGCGGCTACGAGCAGTACTTC. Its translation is CASRGPGGYEQYF.

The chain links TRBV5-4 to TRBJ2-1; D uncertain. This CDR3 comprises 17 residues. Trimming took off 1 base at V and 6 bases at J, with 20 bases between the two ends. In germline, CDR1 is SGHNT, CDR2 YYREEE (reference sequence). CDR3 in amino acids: CASSLLVSAEAANEQFF. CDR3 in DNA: TGTGCCAGCAGCTTGCTTGTCAGCGCCGAGGCGGCCAATGAGCAGTTCTTC.

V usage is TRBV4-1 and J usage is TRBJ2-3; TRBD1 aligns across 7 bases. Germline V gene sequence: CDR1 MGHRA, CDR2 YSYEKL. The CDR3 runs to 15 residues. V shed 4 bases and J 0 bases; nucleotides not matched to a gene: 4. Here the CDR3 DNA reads TGCGCCAGCAGCCGGAAACAGGGGAGCACAGATACGCAGTATTTT. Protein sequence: CASSRKQGSTDTQYF.

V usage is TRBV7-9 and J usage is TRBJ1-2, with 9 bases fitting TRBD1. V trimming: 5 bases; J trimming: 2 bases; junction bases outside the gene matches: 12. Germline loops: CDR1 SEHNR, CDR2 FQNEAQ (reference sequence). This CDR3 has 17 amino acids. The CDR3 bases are TGTGCCAGCAGCCTGGGGGACAGGGTTCTAGAAAACTATGGCTACACCTTC. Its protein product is CASSLGDRVLENYGYTF.

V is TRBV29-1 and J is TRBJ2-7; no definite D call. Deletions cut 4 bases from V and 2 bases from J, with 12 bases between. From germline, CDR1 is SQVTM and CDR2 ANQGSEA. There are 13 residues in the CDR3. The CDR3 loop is CSVGEESPYEQYF. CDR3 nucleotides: TGCAGCGTTGGAGAAGAATCCCCCTACGAGCAGTACTTC.

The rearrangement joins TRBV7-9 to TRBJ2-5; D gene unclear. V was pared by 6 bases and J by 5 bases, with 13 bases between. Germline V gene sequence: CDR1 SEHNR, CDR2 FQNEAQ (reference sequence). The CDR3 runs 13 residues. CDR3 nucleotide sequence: TGTGCCAGCAGGGAACCATCCGGGGAGACCCAGTACTTC. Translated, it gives CASREPSGETQYF.

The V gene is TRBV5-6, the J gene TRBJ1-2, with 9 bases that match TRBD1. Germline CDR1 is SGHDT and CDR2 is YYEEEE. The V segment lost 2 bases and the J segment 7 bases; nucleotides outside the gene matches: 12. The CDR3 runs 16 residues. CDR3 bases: TGTGCCAGCAGCTTCGGGACAGGGCCAAACTGGCGTGGCTACACCTTC. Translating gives CASSFGTGPNWRGYTF. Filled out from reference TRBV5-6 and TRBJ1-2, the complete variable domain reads DAGVTQSPTHLIKTRGQQVTLRCSPKSGHDTVSWYQQALGQGPQFIFQYYEEEERQRGNFPDRFSGHQFPNYSSELNVNALLLGDSALYLCASSFGTGPNWRGYTFGSGTRLTVV.

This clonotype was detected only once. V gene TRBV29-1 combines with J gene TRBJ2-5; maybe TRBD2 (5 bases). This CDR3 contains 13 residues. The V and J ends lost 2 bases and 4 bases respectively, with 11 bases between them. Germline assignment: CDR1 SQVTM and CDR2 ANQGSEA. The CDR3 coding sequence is TGCAGCGTTGAATCGGGGATCGCAGAGACCCAGTACTTC. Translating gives CSVESGIAETQYF.

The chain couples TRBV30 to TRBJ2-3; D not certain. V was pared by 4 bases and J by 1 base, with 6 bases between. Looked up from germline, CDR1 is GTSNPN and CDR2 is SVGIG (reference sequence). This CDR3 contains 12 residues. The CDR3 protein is CAWTRGTDTQYF. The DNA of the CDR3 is TGTGCCTGGACAAGGGGCACAGATACGCAGTATTTT.

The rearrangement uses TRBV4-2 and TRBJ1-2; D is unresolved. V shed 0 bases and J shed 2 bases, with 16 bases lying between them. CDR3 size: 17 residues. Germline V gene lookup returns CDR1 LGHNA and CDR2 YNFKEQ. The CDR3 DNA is TGTGCCAGCAGCCAAGAGAGTCTCGTCACCTCGAACTATGGCTACACCTTC. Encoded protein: CASSQESLVTSNYGYTF.

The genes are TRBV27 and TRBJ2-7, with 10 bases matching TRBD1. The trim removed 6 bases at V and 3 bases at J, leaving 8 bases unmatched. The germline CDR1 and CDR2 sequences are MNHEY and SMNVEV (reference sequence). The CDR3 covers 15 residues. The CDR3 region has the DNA TGTGCCAGCAGGGTTCGGACAGGGGGTTTCTACGAGCAGTACTTC. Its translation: CASRVRTGGFYEQYF.

The CDR3 reads CSALTRTGGPYTEAFF. As DNA, the CDR3 is TGCAGTGCCCTTACCCGGACAGGGGGACCGTACACTGAAGCTTTCTTT. The V and J genes are TRBV20-1 and TRBJ1-1; 10 positions agree with TRBD1. The CDR3 is made up of 16 amino acids. V gave up 6 bases and J gave up 3 bases; unmatched junction bases: 13. The germline gives CDR1 DFQATT, CDR2 SNEGSKA (reference sequence).